The 9 T cell receptor beta chains presented below share a single source sample, sequenced in a study of cytomegalovirus exposure and HLA in healthy donors. Primers for the PCR totalled 60 Vbeta and 13 Jbeta. This table comes from immunoSEQ multiplex PCR, and its TCRdb copy is limited to in-frame clones, with some not included. This sample has approximately 160,000 clones, with under 90% found just once. The specimen sequenced was PBMCs. The receptor source for this set is a man aged 18-30 years in good health and CMV-seronegative.

The V gene is TRBV28, the J gene TRBJ2-2, with TRBD2 matching 11 bases. The CDR3 extends over 18 amino acids. Germline V lookup: CDR1 MDHEN, CDR2 SYDVKM. J lost 4 bases, V lost 2 bases, and 9 bases had no gene match. DNA for the CDR3: TGTGCCAGCAGTTTACCCGGGGTCGGGACTAGCGGCACCGGGGAGCTGTTTTTT. Amino acids: CASSLPGVGTSGTGELFF.

This chain joins TRBV19 and TRBJ1-5; no firm D call. The CDR3 covers 16 residues. Germline V gives CDR1 LNHDA, CDR2 SQIVND (reference sequence). V lost 7 bases, J lost 0 bases, and 16 bases lay in between. CDR3 amino acids: CASTLAGSYSNQPQHF. CDR3 sequence (DNA): TGTGCCAGTACCCTGGCGGGATCTTATAGCAATCAGCCCCAGCATTTT.

The chain combines TRBV19 with TRBJ1-1, with D possibly being TRBD1 (5 bases). This CDR3 is 15 amino acids long. Trimming pared 1 base from V and 4 bases from J, leaving 13 bases between. The germline gives CDR1 LNHDA, CDR2 SQIVND (reference sequence). The CDR3 protein is CASSIVGRGFTEAFF. The CDR3 DNA sequence: TGTGCCAGTAGTATAGTTGGGCGGGGGTTCACTGAAGCTTTCTTT.

The J gene is TRBJ2-1, the V gene TRBV7-9; TRBD1 might be the D (5 bases). Between the trimmed V and J ends, which lost 5 bases and 1 base, there was a span of 12 bases. Per germline, CDR1 SEHNR and CDR2 FQNEAQ (reference sequence). The length of the CDR3 is 15 residues. In DNA form, the CDR3 reads TGTGCCAGCAGCGGACGCGACAGTTCCTACAATGAGCAGTTCTTC. It yields the protein CASSGRDSSYNEQFF.

This chain links TRBV29-1 with TRBJ2-7; D remains ambiguous. The CDR3 is made up of 12 amino acids. Deletions cut 2 bases from V and 2 bases from J, with 7 bases between. Germline CDR1 and CDR2: SQVTM and ANQGSEA. As DNA, the CDR3 is TGCAGCGTTGAAACACAGACCTACGAGCAGTACTTC. Its translation: CSVETQTYEQYF.

The CDR3 sequence: CASSVEHQRNQPQHF. CDR3 DNA: TGCGCCAGCAGTGTAGAGCACCAACGCAATCAGCCCCAGCATTTT. This chain joins TRBV10-2 and TRBJ1-5; D is undetermined. This CDR3 has 15 amino acids. V was pared by 4 bases and J by 2 bases, with 12 bases between. Looked up from germline, CDR1 is WSHSY and CDR2 is SAAADI.

The genes are TRBV10-3 and TRBJ2-7; D perhaps matches TRBD1 (7 bases). This CDR3 comprises 18 residues. V dropped 3 bases and J dropped 4 bases, with 25 bases sitting between them. Germline V gives CDR1 ENHRY, CDR2 SYGVKD. The CDR3 protein is CAISETGELTGRRYEQYF. The DNA for the CDR3 is TGTGCCATCAGTGAAACGGGGGAGCTGACAGGGCGACGGTACGAGCAGTACTTC.

The chain has TRBV28 and TRBJ2-1; D gene uncertain. V was trimmed by 8 bases and J by 0 bases, leaving 11 bases between them. The CDR3 consists of 14 residues. The germline CDR1 and CDR2 sequences are MDHEN and SYDVKM. CDR3 bases: TGTGCCAGCTCCTTCAGTACCTCCTACAATGAGCAGTTCTTC. Residues: CASSFSTSYNEQFF.

In this sample, this clone turned up once. The V and J genes are TRBV18 and TRBJ2-3; possible D gene TRBD2, 5 bases. CDR3 size: 16 residues. Trimming took 5 bases from V and 5 from J, leaving 20 bases between them. Germline CDR1 reads KGHSH; CDR2 reads LQKENI. CDR3 amino acids: CASSTTSRDSKDTQYF. The CDR3 DNA reads TGTGCCAGCTCAACCACGTCACGGGATTCTAAAGATACGCAGTATTTT.